Following are 5 T cell receptor beta chains from one sample sequenced in a study of vaccination and CD4 T cells after COVID-19. For these receptors, no antigen is known. The Oncomine TCR Beta short-read assay sequenced DNA from cultured CD4+ T cells. TCRdb passed the PCR reads through MiXCR, listing each CDR3 protein once. The repertoire includes 11,000 or so distinct CDR3 sequences, about 57% of them detected once, and 13% sits in the top ten. Treatment indicated: approximately 10-day PBMC culture with coronavirus spike peptide pools or control peptides (ViraFEST assay). Sequencing input: CD4+ T cells from blood, cultured in vitro. All receptors come from a human donor who had recovered from COVID-19.

The chain couples TRBV20-1 to TRBJ2-1, with 11 bases that match TRBD2. CDR3 length: 14 residues. Germline V gene data show CDR1 as DFQATT and CDR2 as SNEGSKA (reference sequence). The V gene end was trimmed by 2 bases and the J gene end by 7 bases; junction bases not matched to a gene: 4. Here the CDR3 DNA reads TGCAGTGCTAGAAGGCTAGCGGGAGGTAATGAGCAGTTCTTC. It yields the protein CSARRLAGGNEQFF.

This clonotype has only one observation. This chain joins TRBV20-1 and TRBJ2-7, with 8 bases fitting TRBD1. In germline, CDR1 is DFQATT, CDR2 SNEGSKA (reference sequence). This CDR3 is 14 amino acids long. V shed 0 bases and J 2 bases; nucleotides not matched to a gene: 3. As DNA, the CDR3 is TGCAGTGCTAGAGATGAGGGACAGGCCTACGAGCAGTACTTC. It translates to CSARDEGQAYEQYF.

V and J are TRBV6-1 and TRBJ1-3; D might be TRBD1 (5 bases). The CDR3 consists of 15 residues. Germline-derived CDR1 and CDR2 are MNHNS and SASEGT. The ends were cut back, 6 bases at V and 0 bases at J, with 12 bases in the middle. The CDR3 coding sequence is TGTGCCAGCAGCCCGGGACTTGACTCTGGAAACACCATATATTTT. Its translation is CASSPGLDSGNTIYF.

This sequence joins TRBV2 and TRBJ1-1; D may be TRBD1 (6 bases). Germline CDR1 reads SNHLY; CDR2 reads FYNNEI. Trimming removed 6 bases from V and 7 bases from J, with 9 bases in between. This CDR3 region has 11 residues. In nucleotides, the CDR3 is TGTGCCAGCAGCCGGACAGATGAAGCTTTCTTT. It yields the protein CASSRTDEAFF.

V gene TRBV20-1 combines with J gene TRBJ2-5; the D call may be TRBD1 or TRBD2 (6 bases each). Germline V gene sequence: CDR1 DFQATT, CDR2 SNEGSKA (reference sequence). The ends were cut back, 3 bases at V and 5 bases at J, with 13 bases in the middle. The CDR3 has 13 amino acids. CDR3 bases: TGCAGTGCTAGGAGGGGGGCTTGGGAGACCCAGTACTTC. Amino acid sequence: CSARRGAWETQYF.